Below, 21 T cell receptor beta chains from the same sample are listed, as sequenced in a study of cytotoxic CD8 clonotypes in ibrutinib-treated CLL. TCRdb's table, derived via immunoSEQ multiplex PCR, lists solely in-frame clones and lacks some. The table lists about 200,000 clones, 65% to 80% of them singletons. The input for sequencing was PBMCs, taken after 12 months of ibrutinib treatment. The receptors derive from a human donor with chronic lymphocytic leukemia.

This clone was found many times. The chain employs TRBV5-6 and TRBJ1-5, with D hard to call. Trimming removed 1 base at V and 0 bases at J, with 8 bases between. Per germline, CDR1 SGHDT and CDR2 YYEEEE. The CDR3 has 15 amino acids. The chain's CDR3 is CASSLWQVSNQPQHF. Here the CDR3 DNA reads TGTGCCAGCAGCTTGTGGCAGGTTAGCAATCAGCCCCAGCATTTT.

The V gene is TRBV11-2, the J gene TRBJ2-1, with D possibly being TRBD2 (5 bases). Germline CDR1 reads SGHAT; CDR2 reads FQNNGV. The CDR3 runs to 16 residues. Trimming pared 1 base from V and 4 bases from J, leaving 14 bases between. As DNA, the CDR3 is TGTGCCAGCAGCTTAGTCGGGGAGTCGACATACAATGAGCAGTTCTTC. Translation: CASSLVGESTYNEQFF.

The J gene is TRBJ1-4, the V gene TRBV2; TRBD1 aligns across 8 bases. J lost 3 bases, V lost 10 bases, and 10 bases had no gene match. This CDR3 is built from 15 residues. Germline assignment: CDR1 SNHLY and CDR2 FYNNEI. CDR3 loop: CANSRGLTPNEKLFF. For the CDR3, the DNA is TGTGCCAACAGCAGGGGGCTCACACCTAATGAAAAACTGTTTTTT.

The chain employs TRBV2 and TRBJ2-3, with a weak D call TRBD1 (7 bases). Germline CDR1 and CDR2: SNHLY and FYNNEI. Trimming left V 11 bases short and J 2 bases short, with 17 bases between. The CDR3 spans 14 residues. DNA for the CDR3: TGTGCCGGGCAGGGGGGCCGCACCACAGATACGCAGTATTTT. It is translated as CAGQGGRTTDTQYF.

This clone was detected ten times or more. The chain recombines TRBV5-4 with TRBJ1-1, with 7 bases lining up with TRBD1. The germline V gene has CDR1 SGHNT and CDR2 YYREEE (reference sequence). Trimming at V came to 4 bases and at J to 1 base, leaving 10 bases not matched to a gene. This CDR3 region has 16 residues. CDR3 sequence reads: CASSGPGRTGNTEAFF. The CDR3 region has the DNA TGTGCCAGCAGCGGACCTGGTAGGACAGGGAACACTGAAGCTTTCTTT.

J is TRBJ2-3 and V is TRBV7-6; perhaps D is TRBD1 or TRBD2 (7 bases each). This CDR3 spans 17 amino acids. V was shortened by 4 bases and J by 6 bases, with 23 bases between the two germline ends. Germline CDR1 SGHVS, CDR2 FNYEAQ. CDR3 sequence reads: CASSSFGEGASFDTQYF. The CDR3 bases are TGTGCCAGCAGCTCCTTTGGGGAGGGGGCGTCCTTCGATACGCAGTATTTT.

The rearrangement joins TRBV6-7 to TRBJ2-7; 8 bases are a match to TRBD2. TRBV6-7 is filed as an ORF, its function uncertain. V dropped 7 bases and J dropped 5; count of bases not matched to a gene: 13. The CDR3 totals 15 residues. The CDR3 region has the DNA TGTGCCAGCAATTCAGGTAGAGCGGGAGTCCACGAGCAGTACTTC. It is translated as CASNSGRAGVHEQYF.

The rearrangement links TRBV7-3 to TRBJ1-1, with D maybe TRBD1 (5 bases). V shed 6 bases and J shed 1 base, with 12 bases lying between them. Germline CDR1 SGHTA, CDR2 FQGTGA. The CDR3 length is 14 residues. The CDR3 DNA reads as TGTGCCAGCAGGGGGACCGTTAAGAACACTGAAGCTTTCTTT. Its translation: CASRGTVKNTEAFF.

This clone appeared a few times. The rearrangement joins TRBV19 to TRBJ1-1; the match to TRBD1 covers 7 bases. Germline V gives CDR1 LNHDA, CDR2 SQIVND (reference sequence). V trimming: 5 bases; J trimming: 11 bases; junction bases outside the gene matches: 11. The CDR3 consists of 13 residues. The CDR3 sequence: CASSPRTGAEAFF. In nucleotides, the CDR3 is TGTGCCAGTAGTCCCCGAACAGGGGCAGAGGCTTTCTTT.

In this sample, this clone turned up a few times. CDR3 region: CASSSTEAFF. The CDR3 DNA reads TGTGCCAGCAGTTCCACTGAAGCTTTCTTT. This chain uses TRBV28 with TRBJ1-1; D remains ambiguous. Looked up from germline, CDR1 is MDHEN and CDR2 is SYDVKM. CDR3 size: 10 residues. Trimming stripped 4 bases from V and 4 bases from J, with 1 base between.

This sequence joins TRBV28 and TRBJ1-3; no definite D call. The CDR3 spans 13 residues. The V gene's germline CDR1 is MDHEN and CDR2 SYDVKM. V was cut by 11 bases and J by 0 bases, with 11 bases left in between. The CDR3 sequence is CAGADGSGNTIYF. The DNA for the CDR3 is TGTGCCGGCGCGGACGGCTCTGGAAACACCATATATTTT.

This clone was seen ten or more times. J is TRBJ1-2 and V is TRBV20-1; maybe TRBD1 (5 bases). This CDR3 contains 11 residues. Germline-derived CDR1 and CDR2 are DFQATT and SNEGSKA (reference sequence). V shed 7 bases and J shed 4 bases, with 10 bases lying between them. CDR3 sequence (DNA): TGCAGTGAGTTGGGACTCTATGGCTACACCTTC. Translation gives CSELGLYGYTF.

As DNA, the CDR3 is TGTGCCAGCAGTTACGATCTAGTTTCGAACACTGAAGCTTTCTTT. Its protein is CASSYDLVSNTEAFF. The J gene is TRBJ1-1, the V gene TRBV6-5; D is undetermined. V was cut by 2 bases and J by 1 base, with 11 bases left in between. Germline V gives CDR1 MNHEY, CDR2 SVGAGI. There are 15 residues in the CDR3.

The chain employs TRBV7-3 and TRBJ2-2; D is perhaps TRBD1 (6 bases). CDR3 length: 15 residues. CDR1 is SGHTA and CDR2 is FQGTGA in the germline V gene. V was trimmed by 2 bases and J by 2 bases, leaving 9 bases between them. CDR3 protein: CASSLGTQNTGELFF. The CDR3, as DNA: TGTGCCAGCAGCTTAGGGACACAAAACACCGGGGAGCTGTTTTTT.

In this sample, this clone turned up a few times. V usage is TRBV9 and J usage is TRBJ2-5; D tentatively fits TRBD1 or TRBD2 (5 bases each). The V gene lost 3 bases and the J gene lost 7 bases, with 16 bases spanning the gap. The V gene's germline CDR1 is SGDLS and CDR2 YYNGEE. This CDR3 spans 14 amino acids. The DNA for the CDR3 is TGTGCCAGCAGCGCGGGTCCCCAGGGAGCGACCCAGTACTTC. It yields the protein CASSAGPQGATQYF.

The V gene is TRBV7-9, the J gene TRBJ1-2, with 10 bases fitting TRBD1. With V trimmed by 7 bases and J by 4 bases, 9 bases remained unmatched. There are 15 residues in the CDR3. Germline values: CDR1 SEHNR, CDR2 FQNEAQ (reference sequence). The CDR3 region has the DNA TGTGCCAGCATTCCCCCGGGACAGGGGAGCTATGGCTACACCTTC. Translated, it gives CASIPPGQGSYGYTF.

This clone was counted a few times. The rearrangement joins TRBV7-6 to TRBJ2-7; 7 bases align to TRBD1. Germline CDR1 and CDR2: SGHVS and FNYEAQ. This CDR3 comprises 16 residues. Trimming at V came to 5 bases and at J to 0 bases, leaving 10 bases not matched to a gene. The CDR3 sequence: CASSPQPGQTSYEQYF. CDR3 DNA sequence: TGTGCCAGCAGCCCCCAGCCGGGACAGACCTCCTACGAGCAGTACTTC.

The rearrangement joins TRBV4-2 to TRBJ1-1; tentatively, D is TRBD1 (6 bases). The germline CDR1 and CDR2 sequences are LGHNA and YNFKEQ. CDR3 length: 16 amino acids. The germline V and J ends were trimmed by 3 bases and 5 bases, with 19 bases remaining between them. This CDR3 reads CASSHVRGGGLTEAFF. The CDR3, as DNA: TGTGCCAGCAGCCACGTAAGGGGGGGTGGGTTAACTGAAGCTTTCTTT.

The chain uses TRBV30 and TRBJ2-7; possibly TRBD1 for D (5 bases). The germline V gene has CDR1 GTSNPN and CDR2 SVGIG (reference sequence). The V end was cut by 0 bases, the J end by 4 bases, with 7 bases between. The CDR3 has 12 residues. The CDR3 sequence is CAWSVKGYEQYF. CDR3 bases: TGTGCCTGGAGTGTCAAGGGGTACGAGCAGTACTTC.

This chain joins TRBV7-8 and TRBJ1-2; D uncertain. V lost 5 bases to trimming and J lost 6 bases, with 19 bases between them. The CDR3 has 15 amino acids. Germline CDR1 and CDR2: SGHVS and FQNEAQ. The CDR3 DNA reads as TGTGCCAGCAGCCCCCCCAACGACGCGGGGAATGGCTACACCTTC. It encodes CASSPPNDAGNGYTF. Looking up the rest from reference TRBV7-8 and TRBJ1-2 gives the full variable domain: GAGVSQSPRYKVAKRGQDVALRCDPISGHVSLFWYQQALGQGPEFLTYFQNEAQLDKSGLPSDRFFAERPEGSVSTLKIQRTQQEDSAVYLCASSPPNDAGNGYTFGSGTRLTVV.

The J gene is TRBJ1-1, the V gene TRBV30; D is unclear. V was shortened by 2 bases and J by 5 bases, with 6 bases between the two germline ends. Germline loops: CDR1 GTSNPN, CDR2 SVGIG (reference sequence). This CDR3 spans 11 amino acids. CDR3 in amino acids: CAWSPVTEAFF. The CDR3, as DNA: TGTGCCTGGAGTCCGGTGACTGAAGCTTTCTTT.